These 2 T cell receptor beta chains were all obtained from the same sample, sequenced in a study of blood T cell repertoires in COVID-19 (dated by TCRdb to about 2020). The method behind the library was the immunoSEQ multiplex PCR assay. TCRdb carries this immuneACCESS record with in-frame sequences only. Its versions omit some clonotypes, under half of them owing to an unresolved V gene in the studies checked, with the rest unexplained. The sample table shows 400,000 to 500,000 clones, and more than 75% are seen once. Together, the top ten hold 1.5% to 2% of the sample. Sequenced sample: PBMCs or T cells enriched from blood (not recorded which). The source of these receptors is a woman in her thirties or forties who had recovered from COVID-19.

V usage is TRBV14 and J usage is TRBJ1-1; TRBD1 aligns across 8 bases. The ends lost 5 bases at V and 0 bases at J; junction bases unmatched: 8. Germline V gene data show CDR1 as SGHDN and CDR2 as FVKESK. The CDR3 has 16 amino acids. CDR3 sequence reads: CASSIPGQAMNTEAFF. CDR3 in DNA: TGTGCCAGCAGCATACCGGGACAGGCCATGAACACTGAAGCTTTCTTT.

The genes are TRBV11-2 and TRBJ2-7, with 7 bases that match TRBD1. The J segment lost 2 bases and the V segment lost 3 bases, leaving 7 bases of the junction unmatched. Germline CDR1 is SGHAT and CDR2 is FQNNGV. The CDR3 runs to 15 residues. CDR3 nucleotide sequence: TGTGCCAGCAGCTTCAGTGACAGGGCGACCTACGAGCAGTACTTC. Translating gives CASSFSDRATYEQYF.